These T cell receptor beta chains were read from a single sample in a study of T cell repertoires in cytomegalovirus infection. TCRdb analysed the reads with MiXCR anew, one entry per CDR3 protein. The sample consists of under 250,000 distinct CDR3 sequences, around 12% of them appearing once. The sequencing input was PBMCs. These receptors all come from a human donor in good health (CMV status not recorded). Some clones in this sample may be carry-over from other donors' samples. Each CDR3 is given with its conserved first and last residue. A D gene is named only where the DNA matches it firmly. Not all rows give a size; the values are once, few, many and, for expanded clones, a class.

j_call v_call clone_size d_call cdr3_nt cdr3_aa
TRBJ2-5 TRBV19 . . TGTGCCAGTTGTAAGGGGCCCCACTTTGAGACCCAGTACTTC CASCKGPHFETQYF
TRBJ1-2 TRBV5-5 many TRBD1 TGTGCCAGCAGTCTCGATGGACAGGGTGACTATGGCTACACCTTC CASSLDGQGDYGYTF
TRBJ2-1 TRBV6-1 few TRBD1 TGTGCCAGCAGTGAAGCCCCGGGACAGGGTTCCAATGAGCAGTTCTTC CASSEAPGQGSNEQFF
TRBJ1-3 TRBV7-2 many TRBD1 TGTGCCAGCAGCCAAAGACAGGGGTCCGGAAACACCATATATTTT CASSQRQGSGNTIYF
TRBJ2-2 TRBV7-8 many . TGTGCCAGCAGCTTGACGGGGGGCTCGCACACCGGGGAGCTGTTTTTT CASSLTGGSHTGELFF
TRBJ1-1 TRBV5-1 many . TGCGCCAGCAGCAGTCTTGGGGGGTCGAACACTGAAGCTTTCTTT CASSSLGGSNTEAFF
TRBJ2-4 TRBV12-3/TRBV12-4 many TRBD1 TGTGCCAGCAGAACCGGGACAGGACCAATTCTAGCCAAAAACATTCAGTACTTC CASRTGTGPILAKNIQYF
TRBJ1-2 TRBV10-3 . TRBD1 TGTGCCATCAGTGAGTTGACAGGGCCTAACTATGGCTACACCTTC CAISELTGPNYGYTF
TRBJ2-5 TRBV5-6 . . TGTGCCAGCAGCTCCTCGGGGATTCATCAAGAGACCCAGTACTTC CASSSSGIHQETQYF
TRBJ2-3 TRBV9 few TRBD1 TGTGCCAGCAGCTATGGGACAGGGGGCTTAAAGGGAGATACGCAGTATTTT CASSYGTGGLKGDTQYF
TRBJ1-2 TRBV6-1 few . TGTGCCAGCGGCGGAACGTGGGGGGGAACCGGCTATGGCTACACCTTC CASGGTWGGTGYGYTF
TRBJ2-1 TRBV10-3 . TRBD1 TGTGCCATCGGACCGGGACAGGGCTACAATGAGCAGTTCTTC CAIGPGQGYNEQFF
TRBJ1-1 TRBV19 many TRBD1 TGTGCCAGTACTCCGCTAGGAGGAGGGGGCGGCGGTGGCACTGAAGCTTTCTTT CASTPLGGGGGGGTEAFF
TRBJ2-7 TRBV7-8 many . TGTGCCAGCAGCCGTTCAGGAGCTGACACCTATCCCTACGAGCAGTACTTC CASSRSGADTYPYEQYF
TRBJ1-1 TRBV5-5 few . TGTGCCAGCGCTCGCCCGGGGGGGTCCACTGAAGCTTTCTTT CASARPGGSTEAFF
TRBJ2-1 TRBV2 few . TGTGCCAGCAGTGAAGTAAGGTATGAGCAGTTCTTC CASSEVRYEQFF
TRBJ2-2 TRBV28 many TRBD1 TGTGCTATCCCCGGGACAGGGGTGAACACCGGGGAGCTGTTTTTT CAIPGTGVNTGELFF
TRBJ2-7 TRBV28 . . TGTGCCAGCAGTCAAATCCGGGGATCCGATTACGAGCAGTACTTC CASSQIRGSDYEQYF
TRBJ2-5 TRBV7-2 many . TGTGCCAGCAGCCGCCTTGTGGGGGAAGAGACCCAGTACTTC CASSRLVGEETQYF
TRBJ2-5 TRBV12-3/TRBV12-4 few . TGTGCCAGCAGTTTCAGGGGGGGGGGCGAGGAGACCCAGTACTTC CASSFRGGGEETQYF
TRBJ2-7 TRBV10-3 few . TGTGCCATCAGTGAGTCAGGCGAGCAGTACTTC CAISESGEQYF
TRBJ2-5 TRBV7-9 many TRBD2 TGTGCCAGCAGCTCACTAGCGGGGCTCACGGAGACCCAGTACTTC CASSSLAGLTETQYF
TRBJ2-1 TRBV20-1 . TRBD1 TGCAGTGCTAGGGACGCAGGGGGCGCGGGGTACAATGAGCAGTTCTTC CSARDAGGAGYNEQFF
TRBJ1-1 TRBV2 few . TGTGCCAGCAATTCGAGGACAGCCATGAACACTGAAGCTTTCTTT CASNSRTAMNTEAFF
TRBJ2-7 TRBV28 few . TGTGCCAGCAGTTTCCCTTATTATGACAGAAGCTCCTACGAGCAGTACTTC CASSFPYYDRSSYEQYF
TRBJ1-5 TRBV7-2 many TRBD1 TGTGCCAGCAGCTTACGGGGAGGGGGCGCGAGGCCGAATCAGCCCCAGCATTTT CASSLRGGGARPNQPQHF
TRBJ1-3 TRBV7-2 many . TGTGCCAGCAGCTTAGTGGGGGAGGACACCATATATTTT CASSLVGEDTIYF
TRBJ2-3 TRBV6-2/TRBV6-3 . TRBD2 TGTGCCAGTCACCTAGCGGGAAGAACAGATACGCAGTATTTT CASHLAGRTDTQYF
TRBJ1-2 TRBV7-2 many . TGTGCCAGCAGCTTAGGAAAGGGGGACTATGGCTACACCTTC CASSLGKGDYGYTF
TRBJ2-7 TRBV19 many . TGTGCCAGTAGTATCGGCTTGGGGGAGCAGTACTTC CASSIGLGEQYF
TRBJ1-1 TRBV19 . . TGTGCCAGTAATACAGGCATGAACACTGAAGCTTTCTTT CASNTGMNTEAFF
TRBJ2-7 TRBV6-2/TRBV6-3 many . TGTGCCAGCAGGGTGGACGGAACCTACGAGCAGTACTTC CASRVDGTYEQYF
TRBJ2-1 TRBV5-4 few . TGTGCCAGCAGCTTGCCAGGGGCGCTCAATGAGCAGTTCTTC CASSLPGALNEQFF
TRBJ1-1 TRBV12-3/TRBV12-4 few . TGTGCCAGCAGTCCCGGGGCTGCAAACACTGAAGCTTTCTTT CASSPGAANTEAFF
TRBJ1-1 TRBV20-1 many . TGCAGTGCTAGAGGGTTGGGCAGACTGAACACTGAAGCTTTCTTT CSARGLGRLNTEAFF
TRBJ2-3 TRBV5-1 few TRBD2 TGCGCCAGCCATGAGCTAGCGGGGGATACGCAGTATTTT CASHELAGDTQYF
TRBJ2-1 TRBV7-3 many TRBD2 TGTGCCAGCAGCTTAATGGGACTAGCGGACAATGAGCAGTTCTTC CASSLMGLADNEQFF
TRBJ1-2 TRBV3-1 . . TGTGCCAGCAGCCAAGATCCCCGAGAGGGCGGCTACACCTTC CASSQDPREGGYTF
TRBJ2-3 TRBV7-2 . TRBD2 TGTGCCATCAGCTTAGTCCGCGGGGGGGGGGGGGGGGGCACAGATACGCAGTATTTT CAISLVRGGGGGGTDTQYF
TRBJ2-5 TRBV4-3 many TRBD2 TGCGCCAGCAGCCCAACTAGCGGCCAGGAGACCCAGTACTTC CASSPTSGQETQYF
TRBJ2-5 TRBV7-2 many . TGTGCCAGCAGTGAACAGGGAGGGGAGACCCAGTACTTC CASSEQGGETQYF
TRBJ2-7 TRBV27 . TRBD1 TGTGCCAGCAGTCCAAGGACAGGATACTACGAGCAGTACTTC CASSPRTGYYEQYF
TRBJ2-5 TRBV5-1 few . TGCGCCAGCAGCTTCAGCGGCAGCTTTCAGGAGACCCAGTACTTC CASSFSGSFQETQYF
TRBJ2-5 TRBV7-8 many . TGTGCCAGCAGTCCTGGGGGGCCTCGGGAGACCCAGTACTTC CASSPGGPRETQYF
TRBJ1-4 TRBV29-1 once TRBD1 TGCAGCGTTGCGCCCCGGGACAGGGGGAGGAATAATGAAAAACTGTTTTTT CSVAPRDRGRNNEKLFF
TRBJ1-1 TRBV7-2 many . TGTGCCAGCAGCCCAGCGAATATGAACACTGAAGCTTTCTTT CASSPANMNTEAFF